Included here is one TCR beta chain sequence, with context. The antigen is not known. Germline CDR1 reads LGHDT; CDR2 reads YNNKEL (reference sequence). V was clipped by 0 bases and J by 2 bases, with 11 bases between them. The CDR3 sequence is 15 residues long. A template switching step contributed a universal primer site, while unique molecular identifiers were present in the cDNA. TCRdb reprocessed the 5' RACE reads with MiXCR, giving one entry per CDR3 protein. The table lists about 920,000 distinct CDR3 sequences, approximately 13% of them singletons, with about 1.6% in the top ten. The data originate from a study of identical twins. Study-wide results and limits: Invariant populations such as MAIT and iNKT cells could partly muddle zero-insertion analyses. Instead of following the same donors, the conclusions were based on cross-sectional statistical analysis. Researchers reported excess low generation probability among twin-shared out-of-frame alpha sequences.

These data were also filed under a second study, of yellow fever vaccine responses in identical twins.

The sample was PBMCs. The clonotype comes from a woman between 18 and 29 years old in good health. The genes are TRBV3-1 and TRBJ2-7, with D tentatively TRBD2 (5 bases). The CDR3 here is CASSQEAGSAYEQYF. Here the CDR3 DNA reads TGTGCCAGCAGCCAAGAGGCAGGTAGCGCCTACGAGCAGTACTTC.